This T cell receptor beta chain was captured by sequencing in a study of cytomegalovirus exposure and HLA in healthy donors. Primers for the PCR totalled 60 Vbeta and 13 Jbeta. TCRdb's table, derived via immunoSEQ multiplex PCR, lists solely in-frame clones and lacks some. In the table there are some 150,000 clones, 60% to 85% of which are singletons. Input material: PBMCs. The TCR sequence derives from a female donor in good health and CMV-seronegative.

The CDR3 reads CATSRESGSRYEQYF. CDR3 DNA sequence: TGTGCCACCAGCAGAGAAAGCGGGAGTCGCTACGAGCAGTACTTC. The chain recombines TRBV15 with TRBJ2-5; 8 positions agree with TRBD2. The J call may be incorrect, as the DNA end agrees better with TRBJ2-7. Germline CDR1 reads LNHNV; CDR2 reads YYDKDF (reference sequence). The CDR3 totals 15 residues.